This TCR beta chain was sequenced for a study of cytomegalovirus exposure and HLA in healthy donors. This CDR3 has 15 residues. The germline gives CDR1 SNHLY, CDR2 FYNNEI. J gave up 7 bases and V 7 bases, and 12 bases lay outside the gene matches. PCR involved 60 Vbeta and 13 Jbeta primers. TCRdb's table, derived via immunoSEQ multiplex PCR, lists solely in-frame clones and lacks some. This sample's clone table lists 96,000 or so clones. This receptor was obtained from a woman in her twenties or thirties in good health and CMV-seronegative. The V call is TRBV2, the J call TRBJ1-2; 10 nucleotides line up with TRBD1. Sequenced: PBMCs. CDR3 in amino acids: CASILTRQGAGGYTF. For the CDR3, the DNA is TGTGCCAGCATCCTGACGCGACAGGGGGCCGGTGGCTACACCTTC.